These T cell receptor beta chains were read from a single sample in a study of T-cell memory formation after mild COVID-19. Each CDR3 protein is one row after TCRdb ran MiXCR on the 5' RACE reads. Of 40,000 to 60,000 distinct CDR3 sequences in the sample, roughly a quarter were seen once. Input material: PBMCs or a T cell subset sorted from them (not recorded which). The receptors here all came from a man aged 18 to 29 who had mild COVID-19 (a few samples of this study predate the infection). Cell type and time point are not known. The CDR3 runs from the conserved cysteine through the conserved F or W. D genes are given only for firm matches. Size tells how often a clone was seen (once, few, many) or the class of an expanded clone, and some rows leave it out.

size | J | D | V | CDR3 | DNA
. | TRBJ2-2 | . | TRBV19 | CASSGYRDSTGELFF | TGTGCCAGTAGCGGATACCGGGACTCCACCGGGGAGCTGTTTTTT
few | TRBJ2-3 | . | TRBV14 | CASSLWANTQYF | TGTGCCAGCAGCCTGTGGGCCAATACGCAGTATTTT
. | TRBJ1-5 | . | TRBV6-2/TRBV6-3 | CASSYSGDQPQHF | TGTGCCAGCAGTTACTCGGGGGATCAGCCCCAGCATTTT
. | TRBJ2-3 | . | TRBV2 | CASTFATQYF | TGTGCCAGCACCTTCGCTACGCAGTATTTT
. | TRBJ2-1 | . | TRBV7-9 | CASSWSDEQFF | TGTGCCAGCAGCTGGAGCGATGAGCAGTTCTTC
few | TRBJ2-7 | TRBD1 | TRBV4-2 | CASSHETGPSYEQYF | TGTGCCAGCAGCCATGAGACAGGGCCGTCCTACGAGCAGTACTTC
few | TRBJ2-6 | . | TRBV7-8 | CASSFWTSGANVLTF | TGTGCCAGCAGCTTTTGGACCTCTGGGGCCAACGTCCTGACTTTC
. | TRBJ2-1 | . | TRBV7-9 | CASTSEGANEQFF | TGTGCCAGCACTTCGGAGGGGGCGAATGAGCAGTTCTTC
few | TRBJ2-5 | . | TRBV5-1 | CASSFVLGETQYF | TGCGCCAGCAGCTTTGTACTCGGGGAGACCCAGTACTTC
few | TRBJ1-1 | . | TRBV6-5 | CASSYSAGTEAFF | TGTGCCAGCAGTTACTCGGCTGGGACTGAAGCTTTCTTT
few | TRBJ1-1 | . | TRBV25-1 | CASSDWSSEAFF | TGTGCCAGCAGTGACTGGTCTTCTGAAGCTTTCTTT
few | TRBJ2-4 | TRBD1 | TRBV3-1 | CASSPGTGSLENIQYF | TGTGCCAGCAGCCCAGGGACAGGGTCATTGGAAAACATTCAGTACTTC
. | TRBJ2-4 | . | TRBV4-1 | CASSQDRVDIQYF | TGCGCCAGCAGCCAAGATCGGGTGGACATTCAGTACTTC
. | TRBJ2-5 | . | TRBV24-1 | CATSDFVQPGILQETQYF | TGTGCCACCAGTGATTTTGTCCAGCCCGGAATCTTACAAGAGACCCAGTACTTC
. | TRBJ1-2 | . | TRBV7-6 | CASAPGPGSYGYTF | TGTGCCAGCGCCCCGGGACCCGGCAGCTATGGCTACACCTTC
. | TRBJ2-1 | TRBD1 | TRBV7-9 | CASSVSGQGWNEQFF | TGTGCCAGCAGCGTAAGTGGACAGGGTTGGAATGAGCAGTTCTTC
few | TRBJ2-3 | . | TRBV11-2 | CASSLGTGGPDTQYF | TGTGCCAGCAGCTTAGGGACGGGCGGGCCAGATACGCAGTATTTT
few | TRBJ2-1 | . | TRBV20-1 | CSARVVGGRFDEQFF | TGCAGTGCTAGAGTCGTGGGGGGGCGGTTCGATGAGCAGTTCTTC
. | TRBJ2-7 | TRBD2 | TRBV11-2 | CASSSGLAGSGEQYF | TGTGCCAGCAGCTCCGGATTAGCGGGGTCAGGCGAGCAGTACTTC
few | TRBJ2-2 | . | TRBV4-3 | CASARQGFTGELFF | TGCGCCAGCGCGCGGCAGGGGTTCACCGGGGAGCTGTTTTTT
. | TRBJ2-5 | . | TRBV6-5 | CASSYPRGETQYF | TGTGCCAGCAGTTACCCGAGAGGAGAGACCCAGTACTTC
. | TRBJ2-6 | . | TRBV4-3 | CASSQEVRGANVLTF | TGCGCCAGCAGCCAAGAGGTGCGGGGGGCCAACGTCCTGACTTTC
. | TRBJ2-1 | . | TRBV27 | CASKLGVGAVEQFF | TGTGCCAGCAAACTTGGAGTGGGGGCCGTTGAGCAGTTCTTC
. | TRBJ2-3 | TRBD2 | TRBV7-2 | CASSDPSGGAPDTQYF | TGTGCCAGCAGCGACCCTAGCGGGGGGGCCCCAGATACGCAGTATTTT
once | TRBJ2-7 | TRBD2 | TRBV7-2 | CASSPGTSFPPRSPYEQYF | TGTGCCAGCAGCCCTGGGACTAGCTTTCCCCCGCGCTCACCCTACGAGCAGTACTTC
. | TRBJ1-4 | . | TRBV29-1 | CSVEDPTDYEKLFF | TGCAGCGTTGAAGATCCCACAGATTATGAAAAACTGTTTTTT
few | TRBJ2-4 | . | TRBV25-1 | CASSEREGRGNIQYF | TGTGCCAGCAGTGAACGAGAGGGGCGGGGAAACATTCAGTACTTC
few | TRBJ2-3 | . | TRBV21-1 | CASSTSGTSGLTDTQYF | TGTGCCAGCAGCACCTCCGGGACTAGCGGACTCACAGATACGCAGTATTTT
. | TRBJ1-3 | . | TRBV7-9 | CASSGSNSGNTIYF | TGTGCCAGCAGCGGGTCGAACTCTGGAAACACCATATATTTT
few | TRBJ1-1 | . | TRBV4-1 | CASIGASGEAFF | TGCGCCAGCATAGGAGCCAGTGGTGAAGCTTTCTTT
. | TRBJ1-1 | . | TRBV6-6 | CASSQIPWEAFF | TGTGCCAGCAGCCAAATCCCTTGGGAAGCTTTCTTT
few | TRBJ2-5 | . | TRBV25-1 | CATSRGGSFGETQYF | TGTGCCACATCGCGGGGCGGATCCTTTGGGGAGACCCAGTACTTC
. | TRBJ2-2 | . | TRBV11-2 | CASSLDSVYTGELFF | TGTGCCAGCAGCTTAGATTCGGTGTACACCGGGGAGCTGTTTTTT
. | TRBJ2-1 | . | TRBV4-1 | CASSPGTHNEQFF | TGCGCCAGCAGCCCCGGGACTCACAATGAGCAGTTCTTC
. | TRBJ2-2 | TRBD2 | TRBV12-3/TRBV12-4 | CASRAGAGSGELFF | TGTGCCAGCAGAGCTGGAGCGGGGTCCGGGGAGCTGTTTTTT
. | TRBJ2-3 | TRBD2 | TRBV6-5 | CASSYLAGAGDTQYF | TGTGCCAGCAGTTATCTAGCGGGGGCTGGAGATACGCAGTATTTT
few | TRBJ2-5 | TRBD1 | TRBV7-2 | CASSLGTGAETQYF | TGTGCCAGCAGCTTAGGGACAGGGGCAGAGACCCAGTACTTC
once | TRBJ1-1 | . | TRBV4-3 | CASSQGDIREVNTEAFF | TGCGCCAGCAGCCAAGGGGACATCAGGGAGGTGAACACTGAAGCTTTCTTT
few | TRBJ2-1 | TRBD2 | TRBV24-1 | CATSTSGGTYNEQFF | TGTGCCACCAGCACCAGCGGGGGGACCTACAATGAGCAGTTCTTC
few | TRBJ2-5 | . | TRBV9 | CASSVSHAETQYF | TGTGCCAGCAGCGTTTCCCACGCAGAGACCCAGTACTTC
. | TRBJ2-7 | . | TRBV30 | CAWGTPSYEQYF | TGTGCCTGGGGGACACCTTCCTACGAGCAGTACTTC
few | TRBJ2-2 | TRBD2 | TRBV20-1 | CSAAGTSGLTGELFF | TGCAGTGCTGCCGGGACTAGCGGGCTCACCGGGGAGCTGTTTTTT
. | TRBJ2-5 | TRBD2 | TRBV7-2 | CASSPRGGGGYQETQYF | TGTGCCAGCAGCCCCCGGGGAGGCGGGGGGTACCAAGAGACCCAGTACTTC
. | TRBJ1-1 | . | TRBV4-1 | CASSQGFGDEAFF | TGCGCCAGCAGCCAAGGATTCGGGGATGAAGCTTTCTTT
. | TRBJ2-5 | TRBD2 | TRBV7-9 | CASSLGTSGPEGETQYF | TGTGCCAGCAGCTTGGGGACTAGCGGTCCTGAGGGGGAGACCCAGTACTTC
few | TRBJ2-3 | TRBD2 | TRBV6-2/TRBV6-3 | CASSYSGTSGGRTDTQYF | TGTGCCAGCAGTTACTCGGGGACTAGCGGGGGGCGCACAGATACGCAGTATTTT
. | TRBJ1-1 | . | TRBV5-4 | CASSSKFDTGEAFF | TGTGCCAGCAGCTCGAAATTTGATACGGGTGAAGCTTTCTTT
. | TRBJ2-1 | . | TRBV12-3/TRBV12-4 | CASSFGVNEQFF | TGTGCCAGCAGTTTTGGGGTCAATGAGCAGTTCTTC
few | TRBJ1-5 | TRBD1 | TRBV16 | CASSLGTGSSNQPQHF | TGTGCCAGCAGCCTAGGGACAGGGTCCAGCAATCAGCCCCAGCATTTT
. | TRBJ2-1 | TRBD1 | TRBV2 | CASSARDRAYNEQFF | TGTGCCAGCAGTGCAAGGGACAGGGCTTACAATGAGCAGTTCTTC
. | TRBJ1-1 | . | TRBV11-2 | CASSSDPRAEAFF | TGTGCCAGCAGCTCGGATCCACGGGCGGAAGCTTTCTTT